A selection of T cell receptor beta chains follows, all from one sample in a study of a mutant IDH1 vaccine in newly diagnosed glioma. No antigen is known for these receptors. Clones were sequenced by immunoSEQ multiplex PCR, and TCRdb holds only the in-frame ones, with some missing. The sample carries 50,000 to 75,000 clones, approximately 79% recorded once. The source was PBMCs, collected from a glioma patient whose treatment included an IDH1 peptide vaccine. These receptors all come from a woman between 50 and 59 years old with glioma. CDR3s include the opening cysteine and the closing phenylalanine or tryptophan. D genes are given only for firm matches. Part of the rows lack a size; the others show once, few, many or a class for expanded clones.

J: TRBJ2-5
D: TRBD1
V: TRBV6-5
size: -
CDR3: CASSRGTGVETQYF
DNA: TGTGCCAGCAGCCGCGGGACAGGGGTAGAGACCCAGTACTTC

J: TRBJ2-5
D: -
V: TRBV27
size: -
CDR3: CASSLSAGGQETQYF
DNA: TGTGCCAGCAGTTTATCAGCAGGAGGACAAGAGACCCAGTACTTC

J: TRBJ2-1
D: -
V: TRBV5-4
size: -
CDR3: CASSLGVTEPRDNEQFF
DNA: TGTGCCAGCAGCTTGGGAGTGACTGAGCCTAGGGACAATGAGCAGTTCTTC

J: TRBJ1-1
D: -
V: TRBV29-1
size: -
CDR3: CSVEVWAGTNTEAFF
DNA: TGCAGCGTTGAAGTCTGGGCAGGGACGAACACTGAAGCTTTCTTT

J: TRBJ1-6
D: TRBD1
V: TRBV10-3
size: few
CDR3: CAINNDRDGSPLHF
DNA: TGTGCCATCAACAACGACAGGGACGGTTCACCCCTCCACTTT

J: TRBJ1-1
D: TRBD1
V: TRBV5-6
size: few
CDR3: CASGRDSGNTEAFF
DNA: TGTGCCAGCGGAAGGGACAGTGGGAACACTGAAGCTTTCTTT

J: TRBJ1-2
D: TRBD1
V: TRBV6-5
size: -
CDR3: CASSSGQGAFSGYTF
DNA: TGTGCCAGCAGTTCCGGACAGGGGGCGTTCAGTGGCTACACCTTC

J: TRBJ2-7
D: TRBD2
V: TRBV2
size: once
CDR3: CASKGLAGHGEQYF
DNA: TGTGCCAGCAAGGGACTAGCGGGGCACGGGGAGCAGTACTTC

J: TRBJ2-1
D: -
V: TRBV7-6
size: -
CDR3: CASSSGNTGYNEQFF
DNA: TGTGCCAGCAGCTCCGGGAATACTGGGTACAATGAGCAGTTCTTC

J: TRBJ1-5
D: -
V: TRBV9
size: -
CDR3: CASSVGGAGGQPQHF
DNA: TGTGCCAGCAGCGTAGGGGGCGCGGGGGGCCAGCCCCAGCATTTT

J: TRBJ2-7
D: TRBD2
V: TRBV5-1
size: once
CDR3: CASSLGLAGLPGYEQYF
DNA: TGCGCCAGCAGCTTAGGGCTAGCGGGACTACCAGGCTACGAGCAGTACTTC

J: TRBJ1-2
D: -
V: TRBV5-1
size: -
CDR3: CASSLSQGNPYGYTF
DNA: TGCGCCAGCAGCTTGAGCCAGGGGAACCCATATGGCTACACCTTC

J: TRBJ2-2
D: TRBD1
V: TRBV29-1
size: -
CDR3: CSARDRVSGELFF
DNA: TGCAGCGCTCGGGACAGGGTGTCCGGGGAGCTGTTTTTT

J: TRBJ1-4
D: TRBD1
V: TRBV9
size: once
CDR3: CASKRQGRSEKLFF
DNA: TGTGCCAGCAAAAGACAGGGACGGTCGGAAAAACTGTTTTTT

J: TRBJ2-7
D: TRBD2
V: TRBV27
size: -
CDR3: CASSLGLAHEQYF
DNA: TGTGCCAGCAGTCTAGGACTAGCTCACGAGCAGTACTTC

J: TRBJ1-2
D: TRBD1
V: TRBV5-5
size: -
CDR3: CASSTGTGDGYTF
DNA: TGTGCCAGCAGCACCGGGACAGGGGACGGCTACACCTTC

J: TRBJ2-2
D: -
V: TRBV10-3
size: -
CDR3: CAIRTGTENTGELFF
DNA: TGTGCCATCAGGACTGGGACGGAGAACACCGGGGAGCTGTTTTTT

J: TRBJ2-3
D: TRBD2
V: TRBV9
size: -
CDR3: CASSVGGGGQGDTQYF
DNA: TGTGCCAGCAGCGTAGGCGGGGGGGGGCAGGGAGATACGCAGTATTTT

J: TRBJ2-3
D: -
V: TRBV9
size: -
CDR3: CASSVGLPPQYF
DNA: TGTGCCAGCAGCGTAGGACTACCCCCGCAGTATTTT

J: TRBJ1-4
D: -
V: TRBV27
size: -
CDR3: CASSHIQGSGEKLFF
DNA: TGTGCCAGCAGCCACATACAGGGCTCAGGCGAAAAACTGTTTTTT

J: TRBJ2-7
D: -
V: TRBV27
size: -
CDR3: CASSSLSNEQYF
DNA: TGTGCCAGCAGTTCCCTTTCTAACGAGCAGTACTTC

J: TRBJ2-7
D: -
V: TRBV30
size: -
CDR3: CASSTGRYEQYF
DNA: TGTGCCTCTTCGACAGGGAGGTACGAGCAGTACTTC

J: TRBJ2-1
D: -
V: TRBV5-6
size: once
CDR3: CASSLYNEQFF
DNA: TGTGCCAGCAGCTTGTACAATGAGCAGTTCTTC

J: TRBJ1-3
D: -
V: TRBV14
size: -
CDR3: CASSPGGNTIYF
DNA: TGTGCCAGCAGCCCCGGTGGAAACACCATATATTTT

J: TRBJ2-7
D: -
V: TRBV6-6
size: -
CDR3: CASSYIGNPYEQYF
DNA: TGTGCCAGCAGTTACATAGGGAACCCCTACGAGCAGTACTTC

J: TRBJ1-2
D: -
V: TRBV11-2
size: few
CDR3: CASSRGSPRGYTF
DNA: TGTGCCAGCAGCCGCGGGAGCCCTCGAGGCTACACCTTC

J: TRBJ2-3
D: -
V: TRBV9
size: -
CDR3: CASSVGHPTDTQYF
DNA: TGTGCCAGCAGCGTCGGACACCCCACAGATACGCAGTATTTT

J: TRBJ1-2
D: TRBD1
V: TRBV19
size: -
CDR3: CASSIDLSGRGSGYTF
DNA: TGTGCCAGTAGTATAGATCTATCGGGCAGGGGGAGTGGCTACACCTTC

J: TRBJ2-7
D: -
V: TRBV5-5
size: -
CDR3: CASSTTDTEGKQYF
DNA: TGTGCCAGCAGCACCACGGACACCGAGGGGAAGCAGTACTTC

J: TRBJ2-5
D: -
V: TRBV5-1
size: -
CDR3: CASSLGVGLETQYF
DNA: TGCGCCAGCAGCTTGGGCGTGGGGTTGGAGACCCAGTACTTC

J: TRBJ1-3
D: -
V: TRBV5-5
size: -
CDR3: CASSPPEGLDTIYF
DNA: TGTGCCAGCAGCCCACCCGAGGGGCTTGACACCATATATTTT

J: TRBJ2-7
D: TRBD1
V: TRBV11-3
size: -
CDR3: CASSHRQGTYEQYF
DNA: TGTGCCAGCAGCCACCGACAGGGTACCTACGAGCAGTACTTC

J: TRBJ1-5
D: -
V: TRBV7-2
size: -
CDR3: CASSLAGQPQHF
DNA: TGTGCCAGCAGCTTAGCGGGACAGCCCCAGCATTTT

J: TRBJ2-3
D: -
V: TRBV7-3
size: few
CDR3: CASSLMGLYPGDTQYF
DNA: TGTGCCAGCAGCTTAATGGGGCTCTATCCGGGGGATACGCAGTATTTT

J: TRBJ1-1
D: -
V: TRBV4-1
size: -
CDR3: CASSQVQGAVTEAFF
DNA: TGCGCCAGCAGCCAAGTCCAGGGAGCGGTCACTGAAGCTTTCTTT

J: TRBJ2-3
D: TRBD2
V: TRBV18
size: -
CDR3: CASSPTLRLAGEDTQYF
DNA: TGTGCCAGCTCACCAACACTTCGACTAGCGGGGGAGGATACGCAGTATTTT

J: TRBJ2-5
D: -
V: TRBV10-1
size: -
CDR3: CASSDGFQETQYF
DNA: TGCGCCAGCAGCGATGGGTTCCAAGAGACCCAGTACTTC

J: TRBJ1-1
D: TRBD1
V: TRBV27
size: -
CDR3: CASSPRTGVRRNTEAFF
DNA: TGTGCCAGCAGTCCCCGGACAGGGGTGCGCCGGAACACTGAAGCTTTCTTT

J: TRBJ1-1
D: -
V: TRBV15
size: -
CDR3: CATSRGFQGNTEAFF
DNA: TGTGCCACCAGCAGGGGTTTCCAGGGTAACACTGAAGCTTTCTTT

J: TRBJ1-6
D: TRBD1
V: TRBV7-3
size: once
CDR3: CASSLSGGGSPLHF
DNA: TGTGCCAGCAGCTTATCAGGGGGAGGTTCACCCCTCCACTTT

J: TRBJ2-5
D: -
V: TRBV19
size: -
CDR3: CASSITGHQQETQYF
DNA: TGTGCCAGTAGTATCACGGGACACCAACAAGAGACCCAGTACTTC

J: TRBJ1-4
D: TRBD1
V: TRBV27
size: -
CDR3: CASSGTATNEKLFF
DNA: TGTGCCAGCAGCGGGACAGCAACTAATGAAAAACTGTTTTTT

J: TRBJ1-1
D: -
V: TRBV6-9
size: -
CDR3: CASRYTRNTEAFF
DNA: TGTGCCAGCAGATACACCAGGAACACTGAAGCTTTCTTT

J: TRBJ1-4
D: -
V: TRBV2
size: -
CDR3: CASSDPGENEKLFF
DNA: TGTGCCAGCAGTGATCCAGGGGAAAATGAAAAACTGTTTTTT

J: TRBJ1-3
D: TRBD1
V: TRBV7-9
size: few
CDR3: CASSASQGAGGNTIYF
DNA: TGTGCCAGCAGCGCCTCCCAGGGGGCGGGCGGAAACACCATATATTTT

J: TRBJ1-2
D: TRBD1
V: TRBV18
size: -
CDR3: CASSPRTGVDYGYTF
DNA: TGTGCCAGCTCACCACGGACAGGGGTCGACTATGGCTACACCTTC

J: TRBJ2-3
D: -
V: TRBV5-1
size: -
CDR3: CASSLGQPGTDTQYF
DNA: TGCGCCAGCAGCTTGGGCCAGCCCGGCACAGATACGCAGTATTTT

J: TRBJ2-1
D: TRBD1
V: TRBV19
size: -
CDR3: CASSNPVWDRGRGEQFF
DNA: TGTGCCAGTAGTAATCCCGTATGGGACAGGGGACGCGGTGAGCAGTTCTTC

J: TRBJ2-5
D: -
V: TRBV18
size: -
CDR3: CASSPTGVEEETQYF
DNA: TGTGCCAGCTCGCCGACCGGCGTCGAAGAGGAGACCCAGTACTTC

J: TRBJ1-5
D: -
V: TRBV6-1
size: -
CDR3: CASSEPPGKGNQPQHF
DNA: TGTGCCAGCAGTGAACCGCCAGGGAAGGGCAATCAGCCCCAGCATTTT

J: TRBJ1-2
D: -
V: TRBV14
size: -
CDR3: CASSPSSYGYTF
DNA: TGTGCCAGCAGCCCGTCATCTTATGGCTACACCTTC

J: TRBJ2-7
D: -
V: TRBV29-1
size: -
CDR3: CSAFLGYEQYF
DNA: TGCAGCGCCTTTCTTGGCTACGAGCAGTACTTC

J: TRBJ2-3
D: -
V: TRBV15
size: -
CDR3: CATSPGSGSDTQYF
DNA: TGTGCCACCAGCCCTGGGTCAGGGTCGGATACGCAGTATTTT

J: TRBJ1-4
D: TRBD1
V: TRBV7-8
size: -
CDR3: CASSLGTGSNEKLFF
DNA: TGTGCCAGCAGCCTGGGGACAGGATCTAATGAAAAACTGTTTTTT

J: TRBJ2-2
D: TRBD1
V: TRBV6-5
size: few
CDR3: CASSYRDSTGELFF
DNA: TGTGCCAGCAGTTACCGGGACAGCACCGGGGAGCTGTTTTTT

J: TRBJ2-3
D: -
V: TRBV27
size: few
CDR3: CASGSTGFQADTQYF
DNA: TGTGCCAGCGGGTCCACAGGTTTCCAGGCAGATACGCAGTATTTT

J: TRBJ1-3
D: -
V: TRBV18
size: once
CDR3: CASSPSVTGSGNTIYF
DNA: TGTGCCAGCTCACCATCAGTTACGGGCTCTGGAAACACCATATATTTT

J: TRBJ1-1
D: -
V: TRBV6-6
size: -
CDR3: CASPGDLLNTEAFF
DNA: TGTGCCAGCCCAGGGGACCTCTTGAACACTGAAGCTTTCTTT

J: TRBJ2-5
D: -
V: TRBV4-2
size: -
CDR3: CASSQEKGGGETQYF
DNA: TGTGCCAGCAGCCAAGAAAAGGGGGGGGGAGAGACCCAGTACTTC

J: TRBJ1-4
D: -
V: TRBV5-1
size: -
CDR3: CASSAGGEKLFF
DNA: TGCGCCAGCAGCGCCGGGGGTGAAAAACTGTTTTTT